Listed here are 5 T cell receptor beta chains from one sample, sequenced in a study of blood T cell repertoires in COVID-19. Libraries were prepared by immunoSEQ multiplex PCR; TCRdb keeps only in-frame clonotypes and omits some of them. The table lists about 300,000 clones, roughly 91% of them singletons, with roughly 1.9% in the top ten. Material for sequencing was peripheral blood. All receptors come from a woman between 25 and 40 years old with COVID-19, enrolled during active disease.

The J gene is TRBJ2-3, the V gene TRBV7-3; 9 nucleotides align to TRBD2. V lost 5 bases to trimming and J lost 4 bases; unmatched junction nucleotides: 7. The CDR3 consists of 15 residues. The germline V gene has CDR1 SGHTA and CDR2 FQGTGA. The CDR3: CASSRSGGGADTQYF. The CDR3 DNA sequence: TGTGCCAGCAGCCGGAGTGGCGGGGGGGCAGATACGCAGTATTTT.

This chain's CDR3 is CASSRDSNYGYTF. The CDR3 DNA sequence: TGCGCCAGCAGCCGGGACAGTAACTATGGCTACACCTTC. The J gene is TRBJ1-2, the V gene TRBV10-2, with 7 bases identical to TRBD1. Germline CDR1 reads WSHSY; CDR2 reads SAAADI. V lost 6 bases and J lost 1; bases outside the gene matches: 2. The CDR3 is 13 amino acids.

CDR3: CASSLRFGEGPHNEQFF. The CDR3 nucleotides are TGTGCCAGCAGCTTGAGGTTTGGGGAGGGCCCCCACAATGAGCAGTTCTTC. The rearrangement joins TRBV5-5 to TRBJ2-1; 7 positions agree with TRBD2. J lost 5 bases, V lost 1 base, and 12 bases had no gene match. Germline lookup yields CDR1 SGHKS and CDR2 YYEKEE (reference sequence). This CDR3 is built from 17 residues.

A word on this clone: The sample contains more than one DNA sequence encoding this CDR3. V and J are TRBV19 and TRBJ2-3; a weak D match, TRBD2 (5 bases). This CDR3 is 15 amino acids long. Looked up from germline, CDR1 is LNHDA and CDR2 is SQIVND (reference sequence). Trimming cost V 2 bases and J 0 bases, with 9 bases left between them. This chain's CDR3 is CASSIRRTSTDTQYF. The CDR3 region has the DNA TGTGCCAGTAGTATAAGGCGGACTAGCACAGATACGCAGTATTTT.

The CDR3 region has the DNA TGCGCCAGCAGCCGTGCGGGGGGAAAACTGTTTTTT. It translates to CASSRAGGKLFF. The V call is TRBV4-1, the J call TRBJ1-4; possibly TRBD1 for D (5 bases). CDR1 MGHRA and CDR2 YSYEKL come from the germline V gene. Trimming pared 4 bases from V and 10 bases from J, leaving 10 bases between. CDR3 size: 12 residues.